The 20 T cell receptor beta chains presented below share a single source sample, sequenced in a study of T-cell memory formation after mild COVID-19. One entry per CDR3 protein results from TCRdb running MiXCR on the 5' RACE reads. The table records approximately 260,000 distinct CDR3 sequences, 16% of them present only once. Sequenced sample: PBMCs or a T cell subset sorted from them (not recorded which). These receptors came from a man between 18 and 35 years old who had mild COVID-19 (a few samples of this study predate the infection). Cell type and time point are not known.

This chain joins TRBV15 and TRBJ1-2; perhaps TRBD1 as D (6 bases). Germline loops: CDR1 LNHNV, CDR2 YYDKDF (reference sequence). Between the trimmed V and J ends, which lost 2 bases and 8 bases, there was a span of 18 bases. This CDR3 comprises 15 residues. CDR3 amino acids: CATSRTNPGARGYTF. CDR3 nucleotides: TGTGCCACCAGCAGAACGAACCCAGGGGCCCGGGGCTACACCTTC.

This clonotype turned up a few times. This chain links TRBV5-1 with TRBJ2-7, with 9 positions matching TRBD1. Germline CDR1 SGHRS, CDR2 YFSETQ. V shed 4 bases, J shed 3 bases, and the junction held 5 bases outside the gene matches. The CDR3 runs to 14 residues. CDR3 residues: CASSGDRDGYEQYF. DNA of the CDR3: TGCGCCAGCAGCGGGGACAGGGACGGCTACGAGCAGTACTTC.

The chain couples TRBV10-3 to TRBJ1-2; 7 nucleotides agree with TRBD1. CDR3 length: 16 amino acids. CDR1 and CDR2 from the germline V gene are ENHRY and SYGVKD. V was clipped by 10 bases and J by 7 bases; unmatched bases: 21. The CDR3 sequence: CATGGPNRQGSSGYTF. The CDR3 DNA follows: TGTGCCACAGGTGGGCCTAATAGACAGGGAAGCTCTGGCTACACCTTC.

The CDR3 loop reads CASTPRGLAHYEQYF. The CDR3 region has the DNA TGTGCCAGCACCCCAAGGGGACTAGCACACTACGAGCAGTACTTC. V gene TRBV7-2 combines with J gene TRBJ2-7; 9 nucleotides agree with TRBD2. Germline V gives CDR1 SGHTA, CDR2 FQGNSA. The trim removed 7 bases at V and 3 bases at J, leaving 10 bases unmatched. The CDR3 extends over 15 amino acids.

The sample holds a few counts of this clonotype. The chain recombines TRBV7-3 with TRBJ2-3; 9 bases align to TRBD2. Germline assignment: CDR1 SGHTA and CDR2 FQGTGA. The CDR3 runs 16 residues. V was pared by 2 bases and J by 3 bases, with 6 bases of the junction left unmatched. The CDR3 sequence is CASSLGASGATDTQYF. CDR3 sequence (DNA): TGTGCCAGCAGCTTAGGGGCTAGCGGGGCGACAGATACGCAGTATTTT.

This chain uses TRBV4-3 with TRBJ1-2; TRBD1 aligns across 7 bases. The CDR3 consists of 13 residues. The germline V gene has CDR1 LGHNA and CDR2 YSLEER. Trimming took 4 bases from V and 7 from J; bases not matched to a gene: 6. CDR3 bases: TGCGCCAGCAGCCCGACAGGGATATCTGGCTACACCTTC. Translated: CASSPTGISGYTF.

This chain links TRBV18 with TRBJ1-1; D possibly corresponds to TRBD1 (6 bases). Germline values: CDR1 KGHSH, CDR2 LQKENI. V lost 3 bases and J 1 base, leaving 15 bases between the germline ends. The CDR3 extends over 16 amino acids. As DNA, the CDR3 is TGTGCCAGCTCACCGGTTATGGGGGGCACGAACACTGAAGCTTTCTTT. It encodes CASSPVMGGTNTEAFF.

The V and J genes are TRBV9 and TRBJ1-2, with 7 bases identical to TRBD1. The V gene end was trimmed by 0 bases and the J gene end by 8 bases; junction bases not matched to a gene: 7. This CDR3 has 14 amino acids. The germline V gene encodes CDR1 SGDLS and CDR2 YYNGEE. CDR3 amino acids: CASSVAGQLGGYTF. The CDR3 DNA is TGTGCCAGCAGCGTAGCGGGACAGCTAGGAGGCTACACCTTC.

The chain uses TRBV5-1 and TRBJ1-2; no clear D. This CDR3 is 13 amino acids long. Germline V gene sequence: CDR1 SGHRS, CDR2 YFSETQ. Between the trimmed V and J ends, which lost 0 bases and 7 bases, there was a span of 10 bases. The chain's CDR3 is CASSLVAEGGYTF. The CDR3 region has the DNA TGCGCCAGCAGCTTGGTGGCGGAGGGTGGCTACACCTTC. Based on the CDR3 plus reference TRBV5-1 and TRBJ1-2, the full variable domain is KAGVTQTPRYLIKTRGQQVTLSCSPISGHRSVSWYQQTPGQGLQFLFEYFSETQRNKGNFPGRFSGRQFSNSRSEMNVSTLELGDSALYLCASSLVAEGGYTFGSGTRLTVV.

This clonotype was seen more than once but under ten times. The CDR3 DNA sequence: TGTGCCAGCAGCCCCGGGACAGGGGTTCAAGAGACCCAGTACTTC. Its translation: CASSPGTGVQETQYF. The gene calls are TRBV5-4 and TRBJ2-5; TRBD1 matches 10 bases. The CDR3 length is 15 residues. The J segment lost 2 bases and the V segment lost 4 bases, leaving 5 bases of the junction unmatched. Germline CDR1 SGHNT, CDR2 YYREEE (reference sequence). Full variable domain (missing parts from reference TRBV5-4 and TRBJ2-5): ETGVTQSPTHLIKTRGQQVTLRCSSQSGHNTVSWYQQALGQGPQFIFQYYREEENGRGNFPPRFSGLQFPNYSSELNVNALELDDSALYLCASSPGTGVQETQYFGPGTRLLVL.

This clonotype was seen a few times. V is TRBV4-2 and J is TRBJ2-5, with a tentative D call TRBD2 (5 bases). In germline, CDR1 is LGHNA, CDR2 YNFKEQ. The length of the CDR3 is 16 residues. V lost 3 bases and J lost 3, with 17 bases in between. In DNA form, the CDR3 reads TGTGCCAGCAGCCAGGTGTTAGGGTTCGGGAAAGAGACCCAGTACTTC. It is translated as CASSQVLGFGKETQYF.

Only a few counts were recorded for this clonotype. The chain employs TRBV4-3 and TRBJ1-2; D unclear. The CDR3 is 14 residues long. Germline CDR1 is LGHNA and CDR2 is YSLEER. Trimming shortened V by 1 base and J by 3 bases, and 9 bases separated the two germline ends. The chain's CDR3 is CASSQGTGDYGYTF. For the CDR3, the DNA is TGCGCCAGCAGCCAAGGGACGGGTGACTATGGCTACACCTTC.

This clonotype was recorded a few times. V is TRBV11-2 and J is TRBJ1-1; TRBD1 aligns across 11 bases. Germline V lookup: CDR1 SGHAT, CDR2 FQNNGV. J gave up 5 bases and V 6 bases, and 5 bases lay outside the gene matches. The CDR3 extends over 14 amino acids. CDR3 bases: TGTGCCAGCAGGGTGGGACAGGGGGGGACTGAAGCTTTCTTT. Translation gives CASRVGQGGTEAFF.

This clonotype was picked up a small number of times. The chain combines TRBV7-2 with TRBJ2-7; perhaps TRBD1 as D (7 bases). The V end lost 5 bases, the J end lost 3 bases, and 14 bases lay between the germline ends. CDR1 SGHTA and CDR2 FQGNSA come from the germline V gene. This CDR3 has 14 amino acids. Here the CDR3 DNA reads TGTGCCAGCAGCCCGAGACAGGGACTCTACGAGCAGTACTTC. Translated: CASSPRQGLYEQYF. Drawing the rest from reference TRBV7-2 and TRBJ2-7, the complete variable domain is GAGVSQSPSNKVTEKGKDVELRCDPISGHTALYWYRQSLGQGLEFLIYFQGNSAPDKSGLPSDRFSAERTGGSVSTLTIQRTQQEDSAVYLCASSPRQGLYEQYFGPGTRLTVT.

This clonotype was recorded a few times. In DNA, the CDR3 is TGTGCCAGCTCACCGCAGGGCCTGTCACCCCTCCACTTT. Translated, it gives CASSPQGLSPLHF. The rearrangement links TRBV18 to TRBJ1-6; D is possibly TRBD1 (5 bases). The length of the CDR3 is 13 residues. V was shortened by 3 bases and J by 10 bases, with 10 bases between the two germline ends. Germline CDR1 reads KGHSH; CDR2 reads LQKENI. Variable domain in full (rest from reference TRBV18 and TRBJ1-6): NAGVMQNPRHLVRRRGQEARLRCSPMKGHSHVYWYRQLPEEGLKFMVYLQKENIIDESGMPKERFSAEFPKEGPSILRIQQVVRGDSAAYFCASSPQGLSPLHFGNGTRLTVT.

This chain links TRBV6-6 with TRBJ2-7, with D hard to call. This CDR3 has 18 residues. The germline V gene encodes CDR1 MNHNY and CDR2 SVGAGI (reference sequence). The V end was cut by 2 bases, the J end by 6 bases, with 26 bases between. CDR3 amino acids: CASSYRVPSTLDPSEQYF. The CDR3 nucleotides read TGTGCCAGCAGTTACAGGGTCCCCTCTACGTTAGACCCGAGCGAGCAGTACTTC.

As to this clonotype: The junction differs from germline at one of its ends, possibly a read error. This chain connects TRBV5-1 to TRBJ2-7; maybe TRBD1 (6 bases). Germline V lookup: CDR1 SGHRS, CDR2 YFSETQ. The CDR3 spans 13 residues. The CDR3 DNA sequence: TGCGCCAGCAGTTTGGACAGCCACTACGAGCAGTACTTC. As protein: CASSLDSHYEQYF.

This clonotype was seen at least ten times. The V gene is TRBV29-1, the J gene TRBJ1-1, with unresolved D. The CDR3 extends over 11 amino acids. V lost 4 bases, J lost 1 base, and 4 bases lay in between. Germline V gene sequence: CDR1 SQVTM, CDR2 ANQGSEA. The CDR3 DNA follows: TGCAGCGTTGCAAGGAACACTGAAGCTTTCTTT. Its translation: CSVARNTEAFF.

Ten or more counts support this clonotype. This chain connects TRBV7-9 to TRBJ2-7, with TRBD1 matching 9 bases. CDR1 is SEHNR, CDR2 FQNEAQ, per germline (reference sequence). This CDR3 is 12 amino acids long. With 5 bases clipped from V and 5 bases from J, the junction kept 1 base outside the gene matches. CDR3 nucleotide sequence: TGTGCCAGCAGCCGGACAGGGGACGAGCAGTACTTC. The encoded protein is CASSRTGDEQYF.

This chain joins TRBV20-1 and TRBJ1-2; 8 bases are shared with TRBD1. With 5 bases clipped from V and 2 bases from J, the junction kept 1 base outside the gene matches. The CDR3 consists of 12 residues. Germline V gives CDR1 DFQATT, CDR2 SNEGSKA (reference sequence). The CDR3, as DNA: TGCAGTGCTGGGGACAGGAACTATGGCTACACCTTC. This gives the protein CSAGDRNYGYTF.